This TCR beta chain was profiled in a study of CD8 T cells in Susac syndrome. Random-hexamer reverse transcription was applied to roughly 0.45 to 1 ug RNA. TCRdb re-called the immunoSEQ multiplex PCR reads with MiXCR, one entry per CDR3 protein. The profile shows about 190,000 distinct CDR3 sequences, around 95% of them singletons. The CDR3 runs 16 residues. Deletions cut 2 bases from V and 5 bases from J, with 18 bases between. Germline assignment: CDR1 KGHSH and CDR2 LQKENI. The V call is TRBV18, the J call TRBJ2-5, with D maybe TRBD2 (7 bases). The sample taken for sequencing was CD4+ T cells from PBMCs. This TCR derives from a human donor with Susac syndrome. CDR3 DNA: TGTGCCAGCTCACCATCGGTAGGGGGGGCCCACGAGACCCAGTACTTC. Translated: CASSPSVGGAHETQYF.